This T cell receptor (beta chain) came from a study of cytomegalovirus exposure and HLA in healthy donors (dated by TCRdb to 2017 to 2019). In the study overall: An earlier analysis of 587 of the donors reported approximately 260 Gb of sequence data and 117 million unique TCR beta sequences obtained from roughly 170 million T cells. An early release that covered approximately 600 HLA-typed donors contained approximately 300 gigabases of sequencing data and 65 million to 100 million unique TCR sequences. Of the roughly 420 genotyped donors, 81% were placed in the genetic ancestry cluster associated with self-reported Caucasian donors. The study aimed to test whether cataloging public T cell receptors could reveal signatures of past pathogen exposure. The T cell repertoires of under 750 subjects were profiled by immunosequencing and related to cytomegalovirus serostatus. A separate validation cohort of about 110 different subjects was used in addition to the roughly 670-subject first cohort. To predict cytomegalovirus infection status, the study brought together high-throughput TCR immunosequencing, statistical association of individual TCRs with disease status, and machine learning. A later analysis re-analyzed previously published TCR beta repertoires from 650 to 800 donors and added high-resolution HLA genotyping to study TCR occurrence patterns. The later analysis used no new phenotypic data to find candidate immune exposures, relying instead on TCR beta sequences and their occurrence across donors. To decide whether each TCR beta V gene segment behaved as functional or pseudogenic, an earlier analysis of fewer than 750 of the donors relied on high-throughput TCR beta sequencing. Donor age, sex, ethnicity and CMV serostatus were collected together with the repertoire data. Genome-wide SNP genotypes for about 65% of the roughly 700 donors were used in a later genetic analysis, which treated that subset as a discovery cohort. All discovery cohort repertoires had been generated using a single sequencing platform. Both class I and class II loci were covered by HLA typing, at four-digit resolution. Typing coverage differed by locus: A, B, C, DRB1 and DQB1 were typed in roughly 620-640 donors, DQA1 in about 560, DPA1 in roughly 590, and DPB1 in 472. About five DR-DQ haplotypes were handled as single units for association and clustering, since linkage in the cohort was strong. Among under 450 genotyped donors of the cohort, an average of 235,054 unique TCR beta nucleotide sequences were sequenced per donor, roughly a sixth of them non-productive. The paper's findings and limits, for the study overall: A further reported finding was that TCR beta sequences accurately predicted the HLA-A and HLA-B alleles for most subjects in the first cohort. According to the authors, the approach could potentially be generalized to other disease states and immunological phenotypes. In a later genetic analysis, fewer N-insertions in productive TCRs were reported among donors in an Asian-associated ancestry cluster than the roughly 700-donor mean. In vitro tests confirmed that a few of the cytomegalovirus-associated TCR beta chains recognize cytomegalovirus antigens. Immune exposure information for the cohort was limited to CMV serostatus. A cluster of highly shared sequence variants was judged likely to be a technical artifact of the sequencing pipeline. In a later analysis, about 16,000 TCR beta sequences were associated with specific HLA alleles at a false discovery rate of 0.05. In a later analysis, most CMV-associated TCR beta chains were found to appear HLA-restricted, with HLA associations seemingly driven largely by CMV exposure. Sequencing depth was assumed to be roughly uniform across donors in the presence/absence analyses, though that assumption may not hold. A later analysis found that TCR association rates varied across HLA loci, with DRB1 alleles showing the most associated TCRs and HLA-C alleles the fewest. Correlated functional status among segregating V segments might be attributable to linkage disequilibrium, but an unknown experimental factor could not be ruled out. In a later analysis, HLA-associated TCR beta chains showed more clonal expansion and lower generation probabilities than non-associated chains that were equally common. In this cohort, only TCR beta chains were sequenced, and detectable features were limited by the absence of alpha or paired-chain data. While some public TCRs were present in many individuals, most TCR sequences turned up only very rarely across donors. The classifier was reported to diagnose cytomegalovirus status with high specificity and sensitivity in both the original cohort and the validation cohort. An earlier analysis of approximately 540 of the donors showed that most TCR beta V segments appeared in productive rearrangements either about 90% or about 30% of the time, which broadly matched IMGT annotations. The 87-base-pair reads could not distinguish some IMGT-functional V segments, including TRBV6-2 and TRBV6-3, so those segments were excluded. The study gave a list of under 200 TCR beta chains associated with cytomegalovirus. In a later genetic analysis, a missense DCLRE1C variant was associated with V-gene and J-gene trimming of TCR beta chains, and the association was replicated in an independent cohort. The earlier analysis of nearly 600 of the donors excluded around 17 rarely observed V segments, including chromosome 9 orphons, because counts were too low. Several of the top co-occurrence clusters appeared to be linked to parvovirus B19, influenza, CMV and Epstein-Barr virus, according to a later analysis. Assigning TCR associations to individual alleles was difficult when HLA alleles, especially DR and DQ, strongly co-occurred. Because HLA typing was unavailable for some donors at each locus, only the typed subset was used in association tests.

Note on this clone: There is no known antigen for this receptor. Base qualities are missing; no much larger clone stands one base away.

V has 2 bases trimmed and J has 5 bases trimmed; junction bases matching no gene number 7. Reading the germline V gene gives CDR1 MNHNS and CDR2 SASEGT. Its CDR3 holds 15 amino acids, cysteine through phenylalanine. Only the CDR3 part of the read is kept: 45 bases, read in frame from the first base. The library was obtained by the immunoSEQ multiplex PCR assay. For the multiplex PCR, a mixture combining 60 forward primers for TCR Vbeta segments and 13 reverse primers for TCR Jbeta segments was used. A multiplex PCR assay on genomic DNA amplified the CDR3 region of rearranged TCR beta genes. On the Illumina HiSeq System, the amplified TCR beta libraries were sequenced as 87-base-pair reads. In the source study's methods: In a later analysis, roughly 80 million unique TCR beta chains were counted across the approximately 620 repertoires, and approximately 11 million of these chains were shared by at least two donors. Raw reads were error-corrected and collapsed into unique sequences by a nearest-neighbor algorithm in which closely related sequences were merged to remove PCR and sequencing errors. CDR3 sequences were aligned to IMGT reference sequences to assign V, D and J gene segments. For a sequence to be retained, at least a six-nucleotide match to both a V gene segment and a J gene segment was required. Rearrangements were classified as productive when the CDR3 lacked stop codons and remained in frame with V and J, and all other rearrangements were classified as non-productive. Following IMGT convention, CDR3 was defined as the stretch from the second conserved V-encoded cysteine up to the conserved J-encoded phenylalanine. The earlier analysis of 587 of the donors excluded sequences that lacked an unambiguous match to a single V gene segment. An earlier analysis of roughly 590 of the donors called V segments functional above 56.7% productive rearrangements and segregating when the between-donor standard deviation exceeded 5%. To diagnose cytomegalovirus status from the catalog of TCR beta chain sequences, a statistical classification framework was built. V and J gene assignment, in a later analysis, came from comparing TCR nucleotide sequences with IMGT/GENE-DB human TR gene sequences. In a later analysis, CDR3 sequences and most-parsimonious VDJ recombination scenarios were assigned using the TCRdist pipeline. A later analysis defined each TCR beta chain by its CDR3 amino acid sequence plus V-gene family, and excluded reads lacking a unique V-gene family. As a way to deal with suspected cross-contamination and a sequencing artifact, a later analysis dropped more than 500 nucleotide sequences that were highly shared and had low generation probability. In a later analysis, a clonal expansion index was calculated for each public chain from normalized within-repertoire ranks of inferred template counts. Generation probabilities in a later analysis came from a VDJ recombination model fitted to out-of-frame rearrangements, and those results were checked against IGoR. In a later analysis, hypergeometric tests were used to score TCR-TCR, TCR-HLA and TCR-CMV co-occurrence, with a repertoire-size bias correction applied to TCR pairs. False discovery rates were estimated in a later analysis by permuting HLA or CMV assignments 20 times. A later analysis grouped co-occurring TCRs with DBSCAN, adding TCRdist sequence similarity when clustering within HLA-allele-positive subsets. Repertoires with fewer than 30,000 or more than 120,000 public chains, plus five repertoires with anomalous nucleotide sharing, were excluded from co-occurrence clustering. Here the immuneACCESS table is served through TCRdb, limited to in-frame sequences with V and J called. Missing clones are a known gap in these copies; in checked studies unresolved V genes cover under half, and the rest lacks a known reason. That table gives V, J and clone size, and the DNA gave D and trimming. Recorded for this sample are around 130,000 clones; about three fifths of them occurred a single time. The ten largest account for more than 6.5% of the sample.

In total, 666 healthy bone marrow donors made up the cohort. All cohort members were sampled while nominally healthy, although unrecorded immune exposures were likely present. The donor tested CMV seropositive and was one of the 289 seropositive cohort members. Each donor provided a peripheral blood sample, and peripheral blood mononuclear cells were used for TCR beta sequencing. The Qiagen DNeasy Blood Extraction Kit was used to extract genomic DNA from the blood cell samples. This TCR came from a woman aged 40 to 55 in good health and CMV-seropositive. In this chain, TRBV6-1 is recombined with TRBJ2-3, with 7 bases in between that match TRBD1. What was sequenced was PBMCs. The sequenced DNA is TGTGCCAGCAGTGAACCGAGAGGGGGCGGAGATACGCAGTATTTT. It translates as CASSEPRGGGDTQYF.